This TCR beta chain emerged from a study of shared clonotypes between healthy human individuals. After removal of 4 bases from V and 0 bases from J, the junction contained 11 bases not matched to a gene. Looked up from germline, CDR1 is SGHNT and CDR2 is YENEEA. The CDR3 spans 19 residues. Clones were read by immunoSEQ multiplex PCR, and TCRdb kept only the in-frame ones, dropping some. Of a few million clones in the sample, less than 95% are singletons; the top ten hold roughly 0.34%. The sequencing input was naive CD4+ T cells from PBMCs. Subset here: CD45RA+ positively selected. This chain connects TRBV11-3 to TRBJ2-6, with TRBD2 matching over 8 bases. The origin of this receptor is a man between 18 and 35 years old in good health. Some clones in this sample may be carry-over from other donors' samples. CDR3 nucleotide sequence: TGTGCCAGCAGCTCCCCGGGGACGGGAGGGTTCTCTGGGGCCAACGTCCTGACTTTC. This sequence encodes CASSSPGTGGFSGANVLTF.